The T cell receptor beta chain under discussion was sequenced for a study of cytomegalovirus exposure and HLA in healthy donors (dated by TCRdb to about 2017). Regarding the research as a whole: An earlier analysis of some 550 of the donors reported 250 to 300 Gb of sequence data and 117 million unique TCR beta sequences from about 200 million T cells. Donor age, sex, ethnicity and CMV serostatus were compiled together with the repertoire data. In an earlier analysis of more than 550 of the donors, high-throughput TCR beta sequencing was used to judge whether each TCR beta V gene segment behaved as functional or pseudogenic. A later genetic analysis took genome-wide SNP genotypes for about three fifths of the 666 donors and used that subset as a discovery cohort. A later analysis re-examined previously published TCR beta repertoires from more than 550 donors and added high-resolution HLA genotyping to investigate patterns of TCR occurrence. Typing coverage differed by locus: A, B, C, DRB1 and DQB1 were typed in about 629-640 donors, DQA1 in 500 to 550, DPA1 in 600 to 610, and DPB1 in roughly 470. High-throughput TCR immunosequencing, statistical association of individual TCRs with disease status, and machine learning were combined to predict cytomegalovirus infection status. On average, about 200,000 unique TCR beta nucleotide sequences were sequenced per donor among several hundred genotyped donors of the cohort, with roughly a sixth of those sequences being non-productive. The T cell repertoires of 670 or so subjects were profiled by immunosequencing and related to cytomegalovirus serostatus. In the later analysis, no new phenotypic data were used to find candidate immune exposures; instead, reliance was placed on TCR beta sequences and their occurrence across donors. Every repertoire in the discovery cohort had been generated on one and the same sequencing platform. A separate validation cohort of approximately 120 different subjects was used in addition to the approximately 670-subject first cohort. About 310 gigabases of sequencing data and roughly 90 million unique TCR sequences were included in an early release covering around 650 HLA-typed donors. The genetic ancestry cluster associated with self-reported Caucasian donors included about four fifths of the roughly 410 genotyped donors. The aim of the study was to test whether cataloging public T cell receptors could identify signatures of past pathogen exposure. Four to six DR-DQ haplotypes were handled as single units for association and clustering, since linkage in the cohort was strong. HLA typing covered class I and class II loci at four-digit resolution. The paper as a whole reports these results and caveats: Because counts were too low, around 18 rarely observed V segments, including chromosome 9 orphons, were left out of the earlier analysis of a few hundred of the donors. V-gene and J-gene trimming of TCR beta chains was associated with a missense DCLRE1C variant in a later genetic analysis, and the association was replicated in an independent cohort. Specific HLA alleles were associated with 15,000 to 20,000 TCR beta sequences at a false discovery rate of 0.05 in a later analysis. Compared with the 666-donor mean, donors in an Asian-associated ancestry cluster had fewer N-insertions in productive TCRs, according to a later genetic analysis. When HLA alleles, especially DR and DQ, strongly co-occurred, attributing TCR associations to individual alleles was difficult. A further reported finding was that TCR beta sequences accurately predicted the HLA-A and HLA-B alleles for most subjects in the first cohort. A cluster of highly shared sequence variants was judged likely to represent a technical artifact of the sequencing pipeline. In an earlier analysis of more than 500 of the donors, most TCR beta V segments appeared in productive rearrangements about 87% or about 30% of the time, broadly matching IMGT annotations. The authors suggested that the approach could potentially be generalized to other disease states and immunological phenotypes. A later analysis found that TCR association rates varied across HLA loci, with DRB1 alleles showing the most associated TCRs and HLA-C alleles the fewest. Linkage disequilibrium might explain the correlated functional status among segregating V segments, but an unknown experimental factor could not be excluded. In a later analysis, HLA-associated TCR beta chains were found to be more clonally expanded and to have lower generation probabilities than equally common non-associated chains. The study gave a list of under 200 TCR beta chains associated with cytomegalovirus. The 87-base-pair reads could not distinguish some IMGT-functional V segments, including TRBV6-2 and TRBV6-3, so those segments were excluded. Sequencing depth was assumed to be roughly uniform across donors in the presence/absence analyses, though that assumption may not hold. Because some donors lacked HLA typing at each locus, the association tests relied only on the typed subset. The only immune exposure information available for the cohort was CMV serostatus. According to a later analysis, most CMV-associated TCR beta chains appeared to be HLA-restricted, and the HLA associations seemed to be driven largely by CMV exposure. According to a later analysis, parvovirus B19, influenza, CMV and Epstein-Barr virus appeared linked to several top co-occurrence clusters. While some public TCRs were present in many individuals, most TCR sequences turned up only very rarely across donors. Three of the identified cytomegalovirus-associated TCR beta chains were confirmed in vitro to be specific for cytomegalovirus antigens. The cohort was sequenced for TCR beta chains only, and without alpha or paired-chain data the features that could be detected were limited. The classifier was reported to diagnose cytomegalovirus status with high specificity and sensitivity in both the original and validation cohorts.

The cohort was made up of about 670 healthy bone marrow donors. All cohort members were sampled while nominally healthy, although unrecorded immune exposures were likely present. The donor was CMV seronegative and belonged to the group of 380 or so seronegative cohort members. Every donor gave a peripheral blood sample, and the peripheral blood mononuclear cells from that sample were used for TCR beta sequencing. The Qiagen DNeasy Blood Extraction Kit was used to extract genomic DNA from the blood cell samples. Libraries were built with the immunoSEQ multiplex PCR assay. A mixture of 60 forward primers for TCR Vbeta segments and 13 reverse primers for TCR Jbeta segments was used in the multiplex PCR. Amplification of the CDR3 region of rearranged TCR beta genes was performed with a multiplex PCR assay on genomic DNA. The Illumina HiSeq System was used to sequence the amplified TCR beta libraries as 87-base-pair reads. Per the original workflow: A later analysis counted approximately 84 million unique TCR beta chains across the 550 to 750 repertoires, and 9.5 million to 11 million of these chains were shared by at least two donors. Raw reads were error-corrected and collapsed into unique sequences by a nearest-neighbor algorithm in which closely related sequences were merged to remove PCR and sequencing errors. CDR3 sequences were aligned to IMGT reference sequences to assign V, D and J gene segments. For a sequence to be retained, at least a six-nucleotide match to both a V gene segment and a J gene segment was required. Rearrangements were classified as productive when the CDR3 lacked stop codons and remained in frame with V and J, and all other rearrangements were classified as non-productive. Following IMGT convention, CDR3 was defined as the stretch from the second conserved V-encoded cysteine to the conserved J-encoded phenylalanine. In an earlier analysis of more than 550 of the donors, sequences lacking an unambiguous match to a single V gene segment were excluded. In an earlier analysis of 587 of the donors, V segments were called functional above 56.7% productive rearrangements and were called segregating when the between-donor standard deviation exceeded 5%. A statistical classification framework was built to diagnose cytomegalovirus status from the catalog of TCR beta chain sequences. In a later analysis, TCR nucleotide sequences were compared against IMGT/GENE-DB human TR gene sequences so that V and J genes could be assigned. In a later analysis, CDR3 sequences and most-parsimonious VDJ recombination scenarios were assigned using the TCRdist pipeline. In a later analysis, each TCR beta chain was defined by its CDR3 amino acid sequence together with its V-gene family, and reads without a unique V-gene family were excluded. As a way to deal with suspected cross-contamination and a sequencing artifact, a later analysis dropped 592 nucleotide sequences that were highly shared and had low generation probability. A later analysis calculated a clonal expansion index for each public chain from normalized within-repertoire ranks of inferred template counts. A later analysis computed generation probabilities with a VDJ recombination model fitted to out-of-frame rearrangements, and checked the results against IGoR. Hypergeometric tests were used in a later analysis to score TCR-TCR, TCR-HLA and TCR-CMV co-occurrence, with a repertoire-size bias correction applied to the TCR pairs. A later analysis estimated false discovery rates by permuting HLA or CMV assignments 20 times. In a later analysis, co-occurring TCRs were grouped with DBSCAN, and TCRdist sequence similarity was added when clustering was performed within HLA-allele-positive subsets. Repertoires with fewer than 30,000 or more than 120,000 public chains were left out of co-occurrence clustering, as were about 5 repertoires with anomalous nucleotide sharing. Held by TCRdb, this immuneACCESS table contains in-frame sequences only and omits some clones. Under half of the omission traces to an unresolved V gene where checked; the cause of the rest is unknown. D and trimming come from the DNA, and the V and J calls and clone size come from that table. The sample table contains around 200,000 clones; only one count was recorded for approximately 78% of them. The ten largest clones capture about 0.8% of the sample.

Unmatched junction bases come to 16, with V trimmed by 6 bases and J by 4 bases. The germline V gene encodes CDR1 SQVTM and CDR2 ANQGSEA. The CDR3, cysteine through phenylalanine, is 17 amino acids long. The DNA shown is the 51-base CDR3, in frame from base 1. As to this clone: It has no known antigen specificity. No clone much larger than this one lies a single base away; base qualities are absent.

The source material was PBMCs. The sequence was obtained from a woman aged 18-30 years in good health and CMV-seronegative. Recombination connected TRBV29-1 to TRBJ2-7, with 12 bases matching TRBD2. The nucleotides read TGCAGCGTAGTACCCAGGCTAGCGGGGGGGCCGGGGTACGAGCAGTACTTC. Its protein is CSVVPRLAGGPGYEQYF.